This T cell receptor beta chain was sequenced during a study of blood T cell repertoires in COVID-19. Study background: Sample material is recorded as cDNA or gDNA derived from T cells, B-cell-depleted T cells, or PBMCs.

Per the authors' pipeline: For nucleated cells, counts were estimated from reference gene primer amplification. Clones were read by immunoSEQ multiplex PCR, and TCRdb kept only the in-frame ones, dropping some. V and J calls and clone size follow that table, whereas D and trimming were derived from the DNA. The sample contains about 270,000 clones, about nine tenths of which appear only once. Participants were placed into cohorts based on the clinical history they reported. CDR3 length equals 14 residues. With 2 bases removed from V and 4 bases from J, the gap between germline ends came to 11 bases. Germline CDR1 and CDR2: MNHEY and SMNVEV (reference sequence).

The sequencing input was PBMCs or T cells enriched from blood (not recorded which). V gene TRBV27 combines with J gene TRBJ1-1; TRBD1 is a possible D gene (5 bases). The sequence derives from a woman aged 25 to 39 with acute COVID-19. In nucleotides, the CDR3 is TGTGCCAGCAGTTTACTGGGGGGAGGCACTGAAGCTTTCTTT. It codes for CASSLLGGGTEAFF.